Listed below are T cell receptor beta chains from one sample, sequenced in a study of blood T cell repertoires in COVID-19. Clones were read by immunoSEQ multiplex PCR, and TCRdb kept only the in-frame ones, dropping some. This sample has 150,000 to 200,000 clones, with about 78% found just once. Sequences were obtained from PBMCs or T cells enriched from blood (not recorded which). These receptors all stem from a woman aged 50 to 60 who had recovered from COVID-19. The CDR3 runs from the conserved cysteine through the conserved F or W. D genes are given only for firm matches. Rows give clone size only sometimes, using once, few, many, or a class for an expanded clone.

abundance	j_gene	d_gene	v_gene	CDR3nt	CDR3aa
once	TRBJ1-4	TRBD1	TRBV15	TGTGCCACCAGCAGAGCCGGGACAGGGGATGAAAAACTGTTTTTT	CATSRAGTGDEKLFF
once	TRBJ2-4	.	TRBV7-9	TGTGCCAGCAGCTTCGTCGGAGTGGGGGCGGCCAAAAACATTCAGTACTTC	CASSFVGVGAAKNIQYF
.	TRBJ2-1	TRBD2	TRBV4-1	TGCGCCAGCAGCCAAGTCCTCCGTCTAGCGGGAGGGCCGTATGAGCAGTTCTTC	CASSQVLRLAGGPYEQFF
.	TRBJ1-2	TRBD1	TRBV10-3	TGTGCCATCAGTGGAGGGACAGGAGATTCTAACTATGGCTACACCTTC	CAISGGTGDSNYGYTF
.	TRBJ1-2	TRBD1	TRBV5-1	TGCGCCAGCAGCATGGACAGGGGGAATAATGGCTACACCTTC	CASSMDRGNNGYTF
.	TRBJ2-2	TRBD1	TRBV7-9	TGTGCCAGCAGCAATGCACGGGGCAGGGGGACCGGGGAGCTGTTTTTT	CASSNARGRGTGELFF
.	TRBJ2-3	.	TRBV6-2/TRBV6-3	TGTGCCAGCAGTTACCCACCGCGGAGCACAGATACGCAGTATTTT	CASSYPPRSTDTQYF
.	TRBJ1-4	.	TRBV21-1	TGTGCCAGCAGCAAAGGGGGGACCGGGACAGGGTCCCTCGCAGCTAATGAAAAACTGTTTTTT	CASSKGGTGTGSLAANEKLFF
.	TRBJ2-7	TRBD2	TRBV5-1	TGCGCCAGCAGCGGGGGGGTCCACGAGCAGTACTTC	CASSGGVHEQYF
few	TRBJ2-7	.	TRBV27	TGTGCCAGCAGTTTGTCGGGGGAGTTCTACGAGCAGTACTTC	CASSLSGEFYEQYF
few	TRBJ2-1	TRBD2	TRBV5-1	TGCGCCAGCCAACCTATAGCGGGGACCTCCTACAATGAGCAGTTCTTC	CASQPIAGTSYNEQFF
.	TRBJ2-7	TRBD2	TRBV18	TGTGCCAGCTCAGCTGGGACTAGCGGAACTTTAGCCTACGAGCAGTACTTC	CASSAGTSGTLAYEQYF
.	TRBJ1-5	.	TRBV14	TGTGCCAGCAGCCAAGGGGAGATGCAGCCCCAGCATTTT	CASSQGEMQPQHF
.	TRBJ1-1	TRBD1	TRBV18	TGTGCCAGCTCCCGCCAGGAGATTACAGGGGTGAACACTGAAGCTTTCTTT	CASSRQEITGVNTEAFF
few	TRBJ1-6	TRBD1	TRBV25-1	TGTGCCAGCCAGGGGGCTTGGAATTCACCCCTCCACTTT	CASQGAWNSPLHF
few	TRBJ2-7	TRBD1	TRBV5-1	TGCGCCAGCAGCCCACGGGACAGCAGCTCCTACGAGCAGTACTTC	CASSPRDSSSYEQYF
.	TRBJ2-2	.	TRBV12-3/TRBV12-4	TGTGCCAGCCCACACAGGACCGGGGAGCTGTTTTTT	CASPHRTGELFF
.	TRBJ2-2	TRBD2	TRBV7-2	TGTGCCAGCAGCTTAGAACTAGCGGGAGTTTCCGGGGAGCTGTTTTTT	CASSLELAGVSGELFF
.	TRBJ1-1	TRBD1	TRBV5-4	TGTGCCAGCAGCCCGGGACAGCCGAACACTGAAGCTTTCTTT	CASSPGQPNTEAFF
.	TRBJ2-7	.	TRBV28	TGTGCCAGCAAGGGCGGCGGGTTCTACGAGCAGTACTTC	CASKGGGFYEQYF
.	TRBJ2-7	.	TRBV28	TGTGCCAGCAACACAGGGTCTTCCCTCTACGAGCAGTACTTC	CASNTGSSLYEQYF
few	TRBJ2-7	TRBD1	TRBV19	TGTGCCAGTAGTATTGGACAGGGTCTAGGTGAGCAGTACTTC	CASSIGQGLGEQYF
once	TRBJ1-1	.	TRBV18	TGTGCCAGCTCGCCCTCCAGTATGAACACTGAAGCTTTCTTT	CASSPSSMNTEAFF
.	TRBJ2-1	TRBD2	TRBV30	TGTGCCGGAAGACTAGCGGGAGGTAACAATGAGCAGTTCTTC	CAGRLAGGNNEQFF